A single sample is the source of the 30 T cell receptor beta chains below, sequenced in a study of T cell repertoires and HLA-DP antigens. These receptors are not linked to any known antigen. Libraries were prepared by immunoSEQ multiplex PCR; TCRdb keeps only in-frame clonotypes and omits some of them. This sample has tens of thousands of clones, with about 80% found just once. Sequenced material: CD4+ T cells from PBMCs. These receptors were taken from a man aged 55 to 70 in good health and CMV-seronegative.

About this clone: A read error is possible here, since a much larger clone lies one base away. V gene TRBV5-4 combines with J gene TRBJ2-5, with D possibly matching TRBD2 (5 bases). Trimming pared 4 bases from V and 1 base from J, leaving 11 bases between. The CDR3 is 14 residues long. The germline gives CDR1 SGHNT, CDR2 YYREEE (reference sequence). CDR3 amino acids: CASSPSRGQETQYF. CDR3 bases: TGTGCCAGCAGCCCGAGCCGGGGCCAAGAGACCCAGTACTTC.

The chain combines TRBV7-9 with TRBJ2-7; perhaps TRBD1 as D (6 bases). The germline gives CDR1 SEHNR, CDR2 FQNEAQ (reference sequence). There are 15 residues in the CDR3. Trimming cost V 5 bases and J 2 bases, with 16 bases left between them. This CDR3 reads CASSPPQGPTYEQYF. The CDR3 bases are TGTGCCAGCAGCCCCCCGCAGGGGCCCACCTACGAGCAGTACTTC.

This clone came up once. The V call is TRBV11-2, the J call TRBJ1-4; unclear D gene. Germline V gene lookup returns CDR1 SGHAT and CDR2 FQNNGV. V was shortened by 1 base and J by 6 bases, with 12 bases between the two germline ends. The CDR3 spans 15 residues. In nucleotides, the CDR3 is TGTGCCAGCAGCTTAGGGTCGGCAGTTCATGAAAAACTGTTTTTT. It yields the protein CASSLGSAVHEKLFF.

The V call is TRBV10-2, the J call TRBJ1-2; no reliable D call. This CDR3 spans 12 amino acids. Trimming took 2 bases from V and 8 from J, leaving 9 bases between them. The V gene's germline CDR1 is WSHSY and CDR2 SAAADI. The CDR3: CASSEISGGYTF. CDR3 nucleotide sequence: TGCGCCAGCAGTGAGATATCGGGGGGCTACACCTTC.

The gene calls are TRBV5-4 and TRBJ1-3; 8 bases align to TRBD1. V lost 2 bases, J lost 3 bases, and 4 bases stayed unmatched. The CDR3 extends over 15 amino acids. Germline V CDR1 and CDR2: SGHNT, YYREEE (reference sequence). CDR3: CASSLQGEGGNTIYF. CDR3 nucleotides: TGTGCCAGCAGCTTACAGGGGGAAGGTGGAAACACCATATATTTT.

The chain has TRBV4-3 and TRBJ2-1; D not certain. The germline V and J ends were trimmed by 0 bases and 8 bases, with 8 bases remaining between them. The germline gives CDR1 LGHNA, CDR2 YSLEER. The CDR3 is 13 residues long. This chain's CDR3 is CASSQDKFYEQFF. CDR3 DNA: TGCGCCAGCAGCCAAGATAAGTTTTATGAGCAGTTCTTC.

The rearrangement links TRBV7-9 to TRBJ1-2; 8 bases are a match to TRBD1. J gave up 5 bases and V 8 bases, and 1 base lay outside the gene matches. This CDR3 spans 11 amino acids. The germline V gene encodes CDR1 SEHNR and CDR2 FQNEAQ (reference sequence). For the CDR3, the DNA is TGTGCCAGCGACAGGGGTTATGGCTACACCTTC. Amino acids: CASDRGYGYTF. The entire variable domain, with the rest obtained from reference TRBV7-9 and TRBJ1-2, is as follows: DTGVSQNPRHKITKRGQNVTFRCDPISEHNRLYWYRQTLGQGPEFLTYFQNEAQLEKSRLLSDRFSAERPKGSFSTLEIQRTEQGDSAMYLCASDRGYGYTFGSGTRLTVV.

By sample share, this clone is medium-sized. The V gene is TRBV18, the J gene TRBJ1-4; D is undetermined. CDR3 length: 13 residues. The V and J ends lost 8 bases and 0 bases respectively, with 7 bases between them. Per germline, CDR1 KGHSH and CDR2 LQKENI. CDR3 in amino acids: CASHRSTNEKLFF. The CDR3 nucleotides are TGTGCCAGCCACAGATCAACTAATGAAAAACTGTTTTTT. Full variable domain (rest looked up from reference TRBV18 and TRBJ1-4): NAGVMQNPRHLVRRRGQEARLRCSPMKGHSHVYWYRQLPEEGLKFMVYLQKENIIDESGMPKERFSAEFPKEGPSILRIQQVVRGDSAAYFCASHRSTNEKLFFGSGTQLSVL.

The chain has TRBV2 and TRBJ2-7; the D gene is possibly TRBD2 (5 bases). The CDR3 totals 13 residues. Germline lookup yields CDR1 SNHLY and CDR2 FYNNEI. V lost 1 base and J lost 7, with 11 bases in between. In DNA form, the CDR3 reads TGTGCCAGCAGTGAAGACTGGCGAGGGGAGCAGTACTTC. Its translation: CASSEDWRGEQYF.

V and J are TRBV28 and TRBJ1-2; a possible D gene is TRBD1 (6 bases). This CDR3 is built from 15 residues. Trimming shortened V by 5 bases and J by 6 bases, and 19 bases separated the two germline ends. CDR1 is MDHEN and CDR2 is SYDVKM in the germline V gene. The CDR3 DNA follows: TGTGCCAGCAGTACGGGGGGCCAGGGAACACATGGCTACACCTTC. Translated, it gives CASSTGGQGTHGYTF.

The rearrangement uses TRBV19 and TRBJ2-3, with 10 bases aligning to TRBD1. The CDR3 is made up of 16 amino acids. The germline CDR1 and CDR2 sequences are LNHDA and SQIVND (reference sequence). The junction had 9 bases not matched to a gene; V was cut back by 5 bases and J by 4 bases. Here the CDR3 DNA reads TGTGCCAGTAGTGGGCGACAGGGGGCGAGCGCAGATACGCAGTATTTT. Residues: CASSGRQGASADTQYF.

The chain joins TRBV14 to TRBJ2-7; D uncertain. CDR1 and CDR2 (germline): SGHDN, FVKESK. The CDR3 has 13 residues. Trimming shortened V by 1 base and J by 4 bases, and 8 bases separated the two germline ends. CDR3 sequence (DNA): TGTGCCAGCAGCCAAGGGCCTCTTTACGAGCAGTACGTC. Its protein is CASSQGPLYEQYV.

The chain employs TRBV7-9 and TRBJ1-4; 10 bases line up with TRBD1. Germline values: CDR1 SEHNR, CDR2 FQNEAQ (reference sequence). With V trimmed by 1 base and J by 4 bases, 0 bases remained unmatched. CDR3 length equals 15 residues. The CDR3: CASSLGTGGNEKLFF. CDR3 coding DNA: TGTGCCAGCAGCTTAGGGACAGGGGGTAATGAAAAACTGTTTTTT.

V is TRBV5-1 and J is TRBJ1-5, with D unresolved. The V gene's germline CDR1 is SGHRS and CDR2 YFSETQ. The length of the CDR3 is 14 residues. Trimming cost V 0 bases and J 5 bases, with 9 bases left between them. In nucleotides, the CDR3 is TGCGCCAGCAGCTTGGAGGCAGGCGATCAGCCCCAGCATTTT. It codes for CASSLEAGDQPQHF.

Written as DNA, the CDR3 is TGTGCCAGCAGTCCACAGGGGGCGGGCTATGGCTACACCTTC. The encoded protein is CASSPQGAGYGYTF. This sequence joins TRBV27 and TRBJ1-2, with 9 bases identical to TRBD1. Germline CDR1 and CDR2: MNHEY and SMNVEV (reference sequence). Losses at the gene ends were 5 bases for V and 4 bases for J; bases not matched to a gene: 5. CDR3 size: 14 residues.

This clone was seen only once. The genes are TRBV28 and TRBJ2-3; TRBD1 aligns across 7 bases. The germline gives CDR1 MDHEN, CDR2 SYDVKM. Unmatched junction bases numbered 6, after V lost 1 base and J lost 2 bases. CDR3 length: 16 amino acids. This chain's CDR3 is CASSLLRQGSTDTQYF. The CDR3 region has the DNA TGTGCCAGCAGTTTATTGAGACAGGGATCCACAGATACGCAGTATTTT. The full variable domain, in which reference TRBV28 and TRBJ2-3 provide the parts outside the CDR3, is DVKVTQSSRYLVKRTGEKVFLECVQDMDHENMFWYRQDPGLGLRLIYFSYDVKMKEKGDIPEGYSVSREKKERFSLILESASTNQTSMYLCASSLLRQGSTDTQYFGPGTRLTVL.

The rearrangement uses TRBV7-9 and TRBJ1-1, with D unresolved. Looked up from germline, CDR1 is SEHNR and CDR2 is FQNEAQ (reference sequence). V lost 5 bases, J lost 1 base, and 14 bases lay in between. The CDR3 extends over 15 amino acids. The CDR3 nucleotides are TGTGCCAGCAGCCCCATGAACAGCCCGAACACTGAAGCTTTCTTT. Amino acids: CASSPMNSPNTEAFF.

The chain carries TRBV29-1 and TRBJ2-3; D gene ambiguous. The CDR3 covers 14 residues. Trimming cost V 2 bases and J 0 bases, with 9 bases left between them. Germline V gene lookup returns CDR1 SQVTM and CDR2 ANQGSEA. In nucleotides, the CDR3 is TGCAGCGTTGAAAGGGAAACTAGCACAGATACGCAGTATTTT. This codes for CSVERETSTDTQYF.

This chain uses TRBV7-2 with TRBJ1-6; D uncertain. V lost 1 base and J lost 11, with 18 bases in between. The CDR3 has 16 amino acids. The V gene's germline CDR1 is SGHTA and CDR2 FQGNSA. The CDR3 DNA reads as TGTGCCAGCAGCTTAGTCAGGTCGAAAGGAGGTCCACCCCTCCACTTT. Translation: CASSLVRSKGGPPLHF.

This clone occurred a few times. This chain uses TRBV7-2 with TRBJ2-4, with 7 bases aligning to TRBD1. The germline V gene encodes CDR1 SGHTA and CDR2 FQGNSA. The J segment lost 6 bases and the V segment lost 5 bases, leaving 4 bases of the junction unmatched. The CDR3 has 13 amino acids. This chain's CDR3 is CASSTGQLNIQYF. CDR3 nucleotide sequence: TGTGCCAGCAGCACGGGACAGCTAAACATTCAGTACTTC.

This clone turned up a few times. This chain joins TRBV4-3 and TRBJ2-4, with TRBD1 identical over 7 bases. J was trimmed by 6 bases and V by 4 bases; bases with no gene match: 6. This CDR3 is 14 amino acids long. Germline V gene lookup returns CDR1 LGHNA and CDR2 YSLEER. CDR3 DNA: TGCGCCAGCAGCCTACGACAGGGCGGAAACATTCAGTACTTC. The encoded protein is CASSLRQGGNIQYF.

The chain has TRBV7-8 and TRBJ2-1; 11 bases agree with TRBD2. CDR1 SGHVS and CDR2 FQNEAQ come from the germline V gene. J lost 8 bases, V lost 1 base, and 4 bases had no gene match. This CDR3 is 15 amino acids long. The DNA for the CDR3 is TGTGCCAGCAGCTTAGTACTAGCGGGGGTCGATGAGCAGTTCTTC. Translation gives CASSLVLAGVDEQFF.

This chain joins TRBV7-8 and TRBJ1-1; weak D call: TRBD1 (6 bases). This CDR3 has 14 residues. Germline loops: CDR1 SGHVS, CDR2 FQNEAQ. The DNA for the CDR3 is TGTGCGACAAAAAGGGACACCCGGGACACTGAAGCTTTCTTT. It encodes CATKRDTRDTEAFF.

The chain carries TRBV7-9 and TRBJ1-5; D ambiguous. CDR3 length equals 11 residues. Germline CDR1 and CDR2: SEHNR and FQNEAQ (reference sequence). V lost 8 bases to trimming and J lost 7 bases, with 9 bases between them. The CDR3 bases are TGTGCCAGCGGATCCGAACAGCCCCAGCATTTT. Its translation: CASGSEQPQHF.

The chain employs TRBV6-5 and TRBJ1-5; 9 bases fit TRBD1. The junction had 2 bases not matched to a gene; V was cut back by 4 bases and J by 4 bases. The CDR3 loop spans 14 amino acids. Germline loops: CDR1 MNHEY, CDR2 SVGAGI. CDR3 nucleotide sequence: TGTGCCAGCAGTTTGACAGGGGGGAATCAGCCCCAGCATTTT. Protein: CASSLTGGNQPQHF.

This chain links TRBV15 with TRBJ2-3; tentative D call: TRBD2 (6 bases). Germline V gene data show CDR1 as LNHNV and CDR2 as YYDKDF (reference sequence). The CDR3 has 14 residues. V lost 2 bases, J lost 3 bases, and 9 bases lay in between. CDR3 nucleotides: TGTGCCACCAGCAGAATGGAGGGGACAGATACGCAGTATTTT. This sequence encodes CATSRMEGTDTQYF.

This chain uses TRBV6-5 with TRBJ1-2; 8 nucleotides line up with TRBD1. Per germline, CDR1 MNHEY and CDR2 SVGAGI. V dropped 5 bases and J dropped 2; count of bases not matched to a gene: 1. This CDR3 contains 13 residues. The CDR3: CASSRQGNYGYTF. The CDR3 DNA sequence: TGTGCCAGCAGTCGACAGGGGAACTATGGCTACACCTTC.

The genes are TRBV23-1 and TRBJ2-5; 9 bases align to TRBD1. TRBV23-1 is known as an ORF, though its function is uncertain. V trimming: 3 bases; J trimming: 5 bases; junction bases outside the gene matches: 19. The CDR3 has 19 residues. The CDR3 loop is CASSHPRPKDRGGCETQYF. DNA for the CDR3: TGCGCCAGCAGTCACCCCCGACCAAAGGACAGGGGAGGTTGTGAGACCCAGTACTTC.

J is TRBJ1-4 and V is TRBV5-1, with D unresolved. Germline loops: CDR1 SGHRS, CDR2 YFSETQ. The CDR3 loop spans 15 amino acids. Trimming removed 4 bases from V and 0 bases from J, with 10 bases in between. The CDR3 reads CASSPDPATNEKLFF. As DNA, the CDR3 is TGCGCCAGCAGCCCAGACCCCGCAACTAATGAAAAACTGTTTTTT.

The V gene is TRBV27, the J gene TRBJ1-2, with 8 bases fitting TRBD1. The CDR3 loop spans 14 amino acids. Germline assignment: CDR1 MNHEY and CDR2 SMNVEV (reference sequence). The ends lost 5 bases at V and 6 bases at J; junction bases unmatched: 8. The CDR3 reads CASSPRQGNDGYTF. The CDR3 DNA is TGTGCCAGCAGTCCACGACAGGGGAACGATGGCTACACCTTC.